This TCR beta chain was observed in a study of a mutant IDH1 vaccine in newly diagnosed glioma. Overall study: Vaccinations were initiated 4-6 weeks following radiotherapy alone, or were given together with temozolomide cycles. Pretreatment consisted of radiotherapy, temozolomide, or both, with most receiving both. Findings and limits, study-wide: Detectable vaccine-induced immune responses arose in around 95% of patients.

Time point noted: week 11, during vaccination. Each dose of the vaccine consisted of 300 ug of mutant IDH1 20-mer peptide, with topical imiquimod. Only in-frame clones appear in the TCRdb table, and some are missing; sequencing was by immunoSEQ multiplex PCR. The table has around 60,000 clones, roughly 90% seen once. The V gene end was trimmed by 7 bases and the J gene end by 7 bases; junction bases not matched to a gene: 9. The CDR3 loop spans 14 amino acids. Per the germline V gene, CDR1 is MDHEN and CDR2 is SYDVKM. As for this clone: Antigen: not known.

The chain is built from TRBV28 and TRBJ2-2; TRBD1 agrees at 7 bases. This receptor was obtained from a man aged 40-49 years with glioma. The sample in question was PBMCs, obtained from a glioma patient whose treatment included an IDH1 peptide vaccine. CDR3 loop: CASTNRGWFGELFF. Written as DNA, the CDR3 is TGTGCCAGCACAAACAGGGGTTGGTTCGGGGAGCTGTTTTTT.